These T cell receptor beta chains were read from a single sample in a study of cytomegalovirus exposure and HLA in healthy donors. Produced via immunoSEQ multiplex PCR; TCRdb's table is partial and in-frame only. This table holds 100,000 or so clones, under 75% found once. The sequencing sample was made of PBMCs. All receptors derive from a man aged 50 or older in good health and CMV-seronegative. Each CDR3 is given with its conserved first and last residue. Each record gives: CDR3 length, V gene, clone size, J gene, D gene, CDR3 DNA, CDR3 protein. D genes are given only for firm matches. Not all rows give a size; the values are once, few, many and, for expanded clones, a class.

>15|TRBV28|.|TRBJ2-7|TRBD1
TGTGCCAGCAGTTGGGGACAGCCCAATCCCTACGAGCAGTACTTC
CASSWGQPNPYEQYF
>16|TRBV7-9|few|TRBJ1-1|.
TGTGCCAGCAGCTTAGGCGGGGGGTCAGGGGACACTGAAGCTTTCTTT
CASSLGGGSGDTEAFF
>14|TRBV9|.|TRBJ1-5|.
TGTGCCAGCAGTCTGGGGGACATCAATCAGCCCCAGCATTTT
CASSLGDINQPQHF
>16|TRBV5-4|.|TRBJ2-1|TRBD2
TGTGCCAGCAGCTTGGTCGCGGGACTACCCAACAATGAGCAGTTCTTC
CASSLVAGLPNNEQFF
>15|TRBV9|.|TRBJ2-3|TRBD1
TGTGCCAGCAGCGTAGTTGGGACAGGGGTTAATACGCAGTATTTT
CASSVVGTGVNTQYF
>17|TRBV28|.|TRBJ2-5|.
TGTGCCAGCAGTCGAGCACCCGACAACCCACGAGGGGAGACCCAGTACTTC
CASSRAPDNPRGETQYF
>15|TRBV7-2|.|TRBJ1-2|.
TGTGCCAGCAGCTCTATCCCGACCAGAGCGCAGGGCTACACCTTC
CASSSIPTRAQGYTF
>12|TRBV10-2|.|TRBJ1-3|.
TGCGCCAGCAGCTCGGGAGGAAACACCATATATTTT
CASSSGGNTIYF
>15|TRBV25-1|.|TRBJ1-1|.
TGTGCCAGCAGTGATTACCAGGGAGGGTACACTGAAGCTTTCTTT
CASSDYQGGYTEAFF
>15|TRBV29-1|.|TRBJ2-7|TRBD2
TGCAGCGTTCGGGTGGAGGGACTAGCGGCTTACGAGCAGTACTTC
CSVRVEGLAAYEQYF
>19|TRBV15|.|TRBJ2-3|TRBD2
TGTGCCACCAGCAGAGCCGGGACTAGCGGGGGGAACTTCACAGATACGCAGTATTTT
CATSRAGTSGGNFTDTQYF
>14|TRBV2|once|TRBJ2-1|.
TGTGCCAGCAGTATGGGGGGGGGCCTCGGTGAGCAGTTCTTC
CASSMGGGLGEQFF
>17|TRBV6-1|.|TRBJ2-7|.
TGTGCCAGCAGTGCAACGGGGTGGGGACCAGGGGCCTACGAGCAGTACTTC
CASSATGWGPGAYEQYF
>15|TRBV5-4|.|TRBJ2-6|TRBD2
TGTGCCAGCAGCTTGCTTAGGGGAGGGCCCAACGTCCTGACTTTC
CASSLLRGGPNVLTF
>14|TRBV7-7|.|TRBJ2-5|.
TGTGCTAGCAGCCCAGACTTTTATCTGGAGACCCAGTACTTC
CASSPDFYLETQYF
>14|TRBV12-5|.|TRBJ2-1|TRBD1
TGTGCTAGTGCCCCGGACAGGTTATACAATGAGCAGTTCTTC
CASAPDRLYNEQFF
>15|TRBV7-2|few|TRBJ2-3|.
TGTGCCAGCCCTCCCGGAGCAGAAATCACAGATACGCAGTATTTT
CASPPGAEITDTQYF
>15|TRBV18|.|TRBJ2-3|.
TGTGCCAGCTCACCTTTGGGCGAGAGCACAGATACGCAGTATTTT
CASSPLGESTDTQYF
>14|TRBV5-1|few|TRBJ1-1|.
TGCGCCAGCAGCTTGGGGGGCCAGAACACTGAAGCTTTCTTT
CASSLGGQNTEAFF
>13|TRBV9|few|TRBJ1-1|.
TGTGCCAGCAGAGCGGAGATGAACACTGAAGCTTTCTTT
CASRAEMNTEAFF
>16|TRBV7-9|.|TRBJ1-4|TRBD1
TGTGCCAGCAGCTTAGGGACAGGCGTGGTAAATGAAAAACTGTTTTTT
CASSLGTGVVNEKLFF
>14|TRBV19|.|TRBJ1-3|.
TGTGCCAGCACAGACAGTCACTCTGGAAACACCATATATTTT
CASTDSHSGNTIYF
>15|TRBV7-9|.|TRBJ2-1|TRBD2
TGTGCCAGCAGCCACGGGACTAGCGTAGGTAATGAGCAGTTCTTC
CASSHGTSVGNEQFF
>16|TRBV28|.|TRBJ2-3|TRBD2
TGTGCCAGCAGTTCACTGCGGACTAGCCTCACAGATACGCAGTATTTT
CASSSLRTSLTDTQYF
>16|TRBV5-6|.|TRBJ1-2|.
TGTGCCAGCAGCGTAACCACAGGGAATGATTTATATGGCTACACCTTC
CASSVTTGNDLYGYTF
>15|TRBV27|.|TRBJ1-5|TRBD1
TGTGCCAGCAGTCGGGACAGGGGACGCAATCAGCCCCAGCATTTT
CASSRDRGRNQPQHF
>13|TRBV4-3|.|TRBJ1-1|.
TGCGCCAGCAGCCAAGTTGGGGCAGGTGAAGCTTTCTTT
CASSQVGAGEAFF
>15|TRBV5-8|.|TRBJ2-7|TRBD1
TGTGCCAGCAGCCGGGCCGGGACAGGGACCTACGAGCAGTACTTC
CASSRAGTGTYEQYF
>14|TRBV28|few|TRBJ1-2|TRBD1
TGTGCCAGCAGTCTACGGACAGGGGTCTATGGCTACACCTTC
CASSLRTGVYGYTF
>18|TRBV19|few|TRBJ2-5|TRBD1
TGTGCCAGTAGTATAAGAACCCCCGGGACAGGGGGACAAGAGACCCAGTACTTC
CASSIRTPGTGGQETQYF
>15|TRBV11-2|.|TRBJ2-1|TRBD1
TGTGCCAGCAGCTCGACAGGGGTGAACTACAATGAGCAGTTCTTC
CASSSTGVNYNEQFF
>16|TRBV7-9|once|TRBJ2-7|TRBD1
TGTTCCAGCAGCTTAACCACGGGACAGGGTATATACGAGCAGTACTTC
CSSSLTTGQGIYEQYF